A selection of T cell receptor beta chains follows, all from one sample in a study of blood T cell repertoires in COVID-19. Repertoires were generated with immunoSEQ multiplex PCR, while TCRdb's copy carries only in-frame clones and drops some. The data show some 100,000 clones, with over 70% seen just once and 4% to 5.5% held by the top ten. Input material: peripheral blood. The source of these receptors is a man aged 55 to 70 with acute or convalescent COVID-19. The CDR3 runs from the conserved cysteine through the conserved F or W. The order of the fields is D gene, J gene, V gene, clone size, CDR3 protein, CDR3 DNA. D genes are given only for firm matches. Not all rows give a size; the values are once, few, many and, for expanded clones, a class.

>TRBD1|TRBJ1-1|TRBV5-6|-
CASSWTGVTEAFF
TGTGCCAGCAGCTGGACAGGGGTGACTGAAGCTTTCTTT
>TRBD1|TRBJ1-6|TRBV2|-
CASRPQQGASPLHF
TGTGCCAGCCGTCCTCAACAGGGGGCCTCACCCCTCCACTTT
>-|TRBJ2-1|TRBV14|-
CASSQLGGSSYNEQFF
TGTGCCAGCAGCCAACTGGGGGGTAGCTCCTACAATGAGCAGTTCTTC
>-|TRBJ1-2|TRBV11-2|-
CASSLGGLWGAF
TGTGCCAGCAGCTTAGGGGGCCTATGGGGGGCCTTC
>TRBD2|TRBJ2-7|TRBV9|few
CASSEGLAGRIYEQYF
TGTGCCAGCAGCGAGGGACTAGCGGGAAGGATCTACGAGCAGTACTTC
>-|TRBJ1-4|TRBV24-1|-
CATSEGGTADEKLFF
TGTGCCACCAGTGAAGGCGGGACGGCGGATGAAAAACTGTTTTTT
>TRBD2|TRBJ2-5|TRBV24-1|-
CATSDLGGTSGRPQETQYF
TGTGCCACCAGTGATTTGGGCGGGACTAGCGGGAGGCCCCAAGAGACCCAGTACTTC
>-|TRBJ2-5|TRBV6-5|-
CASSYSQAVVQETQYF
TGTGCCAGCAGTTACTCTCAAGCGGTAGTCCAAGAGACCCAGTACTTC
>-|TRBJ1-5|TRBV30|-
CAWSVTGPNQPQHF
TGTGCCTGGAGTGTAACTGGGCCCAATCAGCCCCAGCATTTT
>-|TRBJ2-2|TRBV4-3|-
CASSRNTGSTGELFF
TGCGCCAGCAGCCGGAACACAGGGAGCACCGGGGAGCTGTTTTTT
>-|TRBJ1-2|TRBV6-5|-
CASTRQVPNYGYTF
TGTGCCAGCACCCGACAGGTCCCTAACTATGGCTACACCTTC
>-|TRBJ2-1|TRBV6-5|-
CASSLGRVGYNEQFF
TGTGCCAGCAGTTTGGGCAGGGTGGGATACAATGAGCAGTTCTTC
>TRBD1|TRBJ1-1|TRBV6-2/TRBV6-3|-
CASSYDLKTGGSTEAFF
TGTGCCAGCAGTTACGACCTCAAGACAGGGGGAAGTACTGAAGCTTTCTTT
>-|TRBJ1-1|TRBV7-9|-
CASSPKVRVNTEAFF
TGTGCCAGCAGCCCAAAGGTCAGGGTGAACACTGAAGCTTTCTTT